Shown below are 5 T cell receptor beta chains from a single sample sequenced in a study of identical twins. MiXCR, run by TCRdb on the 5' RACE reads, gives a single entry per CDR3 protein. The top ten hold 9.5% to 15% of the sample, which has 450,000 or so distinct CDR3 sequences, approximately 17% seen once. The source material was naive T cells sorted from blood. The receptors here all came from a middle-aged man in good health.

This clonotype showed up many times. The chain is built from TRBV9 and TRBJ2-7; perhaps TRBD2 as D (6 bases). The CDR3 has 16 amino acids. Trimming pared 3 bases from V and 4 bases from J, leaving 20 bases between. Germline lookup yields CDR1 SGDLS and CDR2 YYNGEE. The CDR3 sequence: CASSERAGGTPYEQYF. The CDR3 region has the DNA TGTGCCAGCAGCGAGAGGGCGGGCGGGACCCCATACGAGCAGTACTTC.

The rearrangement uses TRBV20-1 and TRBJ2-7; 8 nucleotides agree with TRBD1. The CDR3 spans 12 residues. Trimming took 6 bases from V and 3 from J; bases not matched to a gene: 4. The germline gives CDR1 DFQATT, CDR2 SNEGSKA (reference sequence). The CDR3 DNA follows: TGCAGTGCAGAGGACAGGGACTACGAGCAGTACTTC. Translation: CSAEDRDYEQYF.

The rearrangement joins TRBV15 to TRBJ1-2; the match to TRBD1 covers 11 bases. This CDR3 is 15 amino acids long. Germline V gene sequence: CDR1 LNHNV, CDR2 YYDKDF (reference sequence). V lost 3 bases and J lost 8; bases outside the gene matches: 8. CDR3 bases: TGTGCCACCAGCAGGGGCGGACAGGGGGCGGGAGGCTACACCTTC. Translating it yields CATSRGGQGAGGYTF.

This clonotype was seen ten or more times. CDR3 in DNA: TGTGCCAGCAGCTTAGTTGCTAGCGGGAGAACAGATACGCAGTATTTT. It is translated as CASSLVASGRTDTQYF. The chain links TRBV5-6 to TRBJ2-3, with 10 bases fitting TRBD2. After removal of 2 bases from V and 3 bases from J, the junction contained 6 bases not matched to a gene. The CDR3 is made up of 16 amino acids. Germline-derived CDR1 and CDR2 are SGHDT and YYEEEE.

This clonotype was observed a handful of times. The chain is built from TRBV5-4 and TRBJ1-5; TRBD1 might be the D (6 bases). The ends were cut back, 4 bases at V and 1 base at J, with 12 bases in the middle. From germline, CDR1 is SGHNT and CDR2 YYREEE (reference sequence). This CDR3 has 15 residues. Written as DNA, the CDR3 is TGTGCCAGCAGCACCGACGGACAGAGCAATCAGCCCCAGCATTTT. Encoded protein: CASSTDGQSNQPQHF.